A selection of T cell receptor beta chains follows, all from one sample in a study of shared clonotypes between healthy human individuals. Some clones are missing from TCRdb's copy, which holds only in-frame ones; the method was immunoSEQ multiplex PCR. Of roughly 2.5 million clones detected, roughly 92% appear once; the ten largest clones hold around 0.14%. The source material was naive CD4+ T cells sorted from blood. These receptors originate from a man between 18 and 35 years old in good health. Both conserved end residues are part of each CDR3. D genes are given only for firm matches. Clone size is stated in some rows and not others, as once, few, many or a class when expanded.

d_gene: TRBD2; abundance: -; v_gene: TRBV4-3; j_gene: TRBJ2-4; CDR3nt: TGCGCCAGCAGCCAGGACGGGACTAGCGGGAGAGGGGGGGCCAAAAACATTCAGTACTTC; CDR3aa: CASSQDGTSGRGGAKNIQYF
d_gene: TRBD2; abundance: -; v_gene: TRBV5-4; j_gene: TRBJ2-7; CDR3nt: TGTGCCAGCAGCAGGGACTACTACGAGCAGTACTTC; CDR3aa: CASSRDYYEQYF
d_gene: -; abundance: -; v_gene: TRBV29-1; j_gene: TRBJ2-3; CDR3nt: TGCAGCGTGGGTACTAGGTTCACAGATACGCAGTATTTT; CDR3aa: CSVGTRFTDTQYF
d_gene: TRBD1; abundance: -; v_gene: TRBV19; j_gene: TRBJ1-2; CDR3nt: TGTGCCAGTAGTCTCGCGCGGGACAGGTATGGCTACACCTTC; CDR3aa: CASSLARDRYGYTF
d_gene: -; abundance: -; v_gene: TRBV6-6; j_gene: TRBJ2-1; CDR3nt: TGTGCCAGCAGTTACTCGACACTCCTTAATGAGCAGTTCTTC; CDR3aa: CASSYSTLLNEQFF
d_gene: -; abundance: once; v_gene: TRBV7-8; j_gene: TRBJ2-1; CDR3nt: TGTGCCAGCAGCTCGCAGGACAGCAGACTCAATGAGCAGTTCTTC; CDR3aa: CASSSQDSRLNEQFF
d_gene: -; abundance: -; v_gene: TRBV19; j_gene: TRBJ1-1; CDR3nt: TGTGCCAGTGATACGGGATCCGGAAGAATGGTGAACACTGAAGCTTTCTTT; CDR3aa: CASDTGSGRMVNTEAFF
d_gene: -; abundance: -; v_gene: TRBV7-9; j_gene: TRBJ1-2; CDR3nt: TGTGCCAGCAGCTTAGGACACGCCGGTGGTGGCTACACCTTC; CDR3aa: CASSLGHAGGGYTF
d_gene: -; abundance: -; v_gene: TRBV27; j_gene: TRBJ1-6; CDR3nt: TGTGCCAGCAGTACCCCTGGTTCACCCCTCCACTTT; CDR3aa: CASSTPGSPLHF
d_gene: -; abundance: -; v_gene: TRBV14; j_gene: TRBJ1-4; CDR3nt: TGTGCCAGCAGCCTCAGGTCCACCACGGGGCATAGAGAAAAACTGTTTTTT; CDR3aa: CASSLRSTTGHREKLFF
d_gene: TRBD2; abundance: -; v_gene: TRBV19; j_gene: TRBJ2-5; CDR3nt: TGTGCCAGTAGTATACTAGCGGGAGGCCTGGAGACCCAGTACTTC; CDR3aa: CASSILAGGLETQYF
d_gene: TRBD1; abundance: -; v_gene: TRBV28; j_gene: TRBJ1-2; CDR3nt: TGTGCCAGCAGTCCCCCAGACAGGGGTTCTAACTATGGCTACACCTTC; CDR3aa: CASSPPDRGSNYGYTF
d_gene: -; abundance: -; v_gene: TRBV25-1; j_gene: TRBJ2-7; CDR3nt: TGTGCCAGCAGTGATACAGCTACCTACGAGCAGTACTTC; CDR3aa: CASSDTATYEQYF
d_gene: TRBD2; abundance: -; v_gene: TRBV4-1; j_gene: TRBJ2-3; CDR3nt: TGCGCCAGCAGCCAAGGGGGTAGCGGGAGAATGGCAGATACGCAGTATTTT; CDR3aa: CASSQGGSGRMADTQYF
d_gene: -; abundance: -; v_gene: TRBV15; j_gene: TRBJ2-7; CDR3nt: TGTGCCACCAGCAGAGTGGGGAAGGCCTACGAGCAGTACTTC; CDR3aa: CATSRVGKAYEQYF
d_gene: -; abundance: -; v_gene: TRBV6-6; j_gene: TRBJ2-7; CDR3nt: TGTGCCAGCAGTTACAACAGAGACTACGAGCAGTACTTC; CDR3aa: CASSYNRDYEQYF
d_gene: TRBD2; abundance: -; v_gene: TRBV13; j_gene: TRBJ2-7; CDR3nt: TGTGCCAGCAGCTTATACAGCGGGAGTTACGAGCAGTACTTC; CDR3aa: CASSLYSGSYEQYF
d_gene: TRBD2; abundance: -; v_gene: TRBV11-2; j_gene: TRBJ2-3; CDR3nt: TGTGCCAGCAGCTCCCGACTAGCAGGTTGGGCAGATACGCAGTATTTT; CDR3aa: CASSSRLAGWADTQYF
d_gene: -; abundance: -; v_gene: TRBV19; j_gene: TRBJ2-7; CDR3nt: TGTGCCAGTAGTATAGGGACAGAGAGCTACGAGCAGTACTTC; CDR3aa: CASSIGTESYEQYF
d_gene: -; abundance: -; v_gene: TRBV9; j_gene: TRBJ2-7; CDR3nt: TGTGCCAGCAGCGTAGGGTCTAGCCCATTTACCTACGAGCAGTACTTC; CDR3aa: CASSVGSSPFTYEQYF
d_gene: -; abundance: -; v_gene: TRBV6-1; j_gene: TRBJ1-3; CDR3nt: TGTGCCAGCAGTGATCAGGGGTTCGGTGGAAACACCATATATTTT; CDR3aa: CASSDQGFGGNTIYF
d_gene: TRBD1; abundance: -; v_gene: TRBV2; j_gene: TRBJ1-5; CDR3nt: TGTGCCAGCAGTCCCGGGACAGGGCTGCGTCAGCCCCAGCATTTT; CDR3aa: CASSPGTGLRQPQHF
d_gene: -; abundance: -; v_gene: TRBV30; j_gene: TRBJ1-4; CDR3nt: TGTGCCTGGAGTCGGAAGGGTATTGATGAAAAACTGTTTTTT; CDR3aa: CAWSRKGIDEKLFF
d_gene: TRBD2; abundance: -; v_gene: TRBV9; j_gene: TRBJ2-7; CDR3nt: TGTGCCAGCAGCGCCCAAAGCGGGGGTTCCTACGAGCAGTACTTC; CDR3aa: CASSAQSGGSYEQYF
d_gene: -; abundance: -; v_gene: TRBV18; j_gene: TRBJ1-2; CDR3nt: TGTGCCAGCTCACCGCAATCCTCAGGGCAAGGCTACACCTTC; CDR3aa: CASSPQSSGQGYTF
d_gene: TRBD1; abundance: -; v_gene: TRBV10-1; j_gene: TRBJ2-7; CDR3nt: TGCGCCAGCCGACAGGGCTCCTACGAGCAGTACTTC; CDR3aa: CASRQGSYEQYF
d_gene: TRBD1; abundance: -; v_gene: TRBV2; j_gene: TRBJ2-2; CDR3nt: TGTGCCAGCAGTGCACAGGGGGTAAACACCGGGGAGCTGTTTTTT; CDR3aa: CASSAQGVNTGELFF
d_gene: TRBD2; abundance: -; v_gene: TRBV18; j_gene: TRBJ2-1; CDR3nt: TGTGCCAGCTCACCACCGGGACTAGCTAATGAGCAGTTCTTC; CDR3aa: CASSPPGLANEQFF
d_gene: -; abundance: -; v_gene: TRBV29-1; j_gene: TRBJ1-1; CDR3nt: TGCAGTGTGGTGTACACTGAAGCTTTCTTT; CDR3aa: CSVVYTEAFF
d_gene: -; abundance: -; v_gene: TRBV6-1; j_gene: TRBJ2-2; CDR3nt: TGTGCCAGCAATATATGGGGGGCCGGGGAGCTGTTTTTT; CDR3aa: CASNIWGAGELFF
d_gene: TRBD2; abundance: -; v_gene: TRBV5-1; j_gene: TRBJ2-5; CDR3nt: TGCGCCAGCAGCTTGGAGCGGGGGGGGCTTCAAGAGACCCAGTACTTC; CDR3aa: CASSLERGGLQETQYF
d_gene: TRBD2; abundance: -; v_gene: TRBV4-1; j_gene: TRBJ2-7; CDR3nt: TGCGCCAGCAGCCAAGAGATCCTAGCGGGCCTATCTCTCGGCTACGAGCAGTACTTC; CDR3aa: CASSQEILAGLSLGYEQYF
d_gene: TRBD1; abundance: -; v_gene: TRBV29-1; j_gene: TRBJ1-1; CDR3nt: TGCAGCGCCCAGGGGGCAGGGGGAACCACTGAAGCTTTCTTT; CDR3aa: CSAQGAGGTTEAFF
d_gene: -; abundance: -; v_gene: TRBV29-1; j_gene: TRBJ2-3; CDR3nt: TGCAGCGTTGACACGGGGGTCACAGATACGCAGTATTTT; CDR3aa: CSVDTGVTDTQYF
d_gene: -; abundance: -; v_gene: TRBV19; j_gene: TRBJ2-7; CDR3nt: TGTGCCAGTAGTATTGTCTCTGGAAGCTCCTACGAGCAGTACTTC; CDR3aa: CASSIVSGSSYEQYF
d_gene: -; abundance: -; v_gene: TRBV6-1; j_gene: TRBJ1-2; CDR3nt: TGTGCCAGCAGTGAAGCGGTCGGGACATTTGCTAACTATGGCTACACCTTC; CDR3aa: CASSEAVGTFANYGYTF
d_gene: TRBD2; abundance: -; v_gene: TRBV29-1; j_gene: TRBJ2-5; CDR3nt: TGCAGCGTTGTAGCGGGAGTAGAGACCCAGTACTTC; CDR3aa: CSVVAGVETQYF
d_gene: TRBD1; abundance: few; v_gene: TRBV12-5; j_gene: TRBJ1-2; CDR3nt: TGTGCTAGTGGTCTATCACCGGACAGGGACCTCACCTTC; CDR3aa: CASGLSPDRDLTF
d_gene: -; abundance: -; v_gene: TRBV2; j_gene: TRBJ2-5; CDR3nt: TGTGCCAGCAGTCGACAGGGAGGCGAGACCCAGTACTTC; CDR3aa: CASSRQGGETQYF
d_gene: -; abundance: -; v_gene: TRBV30; j_gene: TRBJ2-2; CDR3nt: TGTGCCTGGAGTGAATTGGCAGGGTTAGCCGGGGAGCTGTTTTTT; CDR3aa: CAWSELAGLAGELFF
d_gene: TRBD1; abundance: -; v_gene: TRBV27; j_gene: TRBJ1-2; CDR3nt: TGTGCCAGCAGTTTATACGGGACAGGAATTTGGGGCTACACCTTC; CDR3aa: CASSLYGTGIWGYTF
d_gene: -; abundance: -; v_gene: TRBV6-5; j_gene: TRBJ1-2; CDR3nt: TGTGCCAGCAGTTTAAGTTTCTACAAGGGCTACACCTTC; CDR3aa: CASSLSFYKGYTF